Listed below are T cell receptor beta chains from one sample, sequenced in a study of sequential checkpoint blockade in melanoma. Some clones are missing from TCRdb's copy, which holds only in-frame ones; the method was immunoSEQ multiplex PCR. This table has 31,000 or so clones, 70% to 90% appearing once. This material consisted of CD8+ T cells sorted from blood (inferred from file names), taken from a patient given nivolumab and ipilimumab in sequence. The receptor set was obtained from a human donor with melanoma. Both conserved end residues are part of each CDR3. Each record gives: V gene, clone size, D gene, J gene, CDR3 protein, CDR3 DNA. The D gene is left open where the match is weak. Clone size is stated in some rows and not others, as once, few, many or a class when expanded.

v_call: TRBV2
clone_size: .
d_call: .
j_call: TRBJ2-1
cdr3_aa: CANGLSYNEQFF
cdr3_nt: TGTGCCAACGGACTCAGTTACAATGAGCAGTTCTTC

v_call: TRBV19
clone_size: .
d_call: TRBD1
j_call: TRBJ1-5
cdr3_aa: CASKRQGRQPQHF
cdr3_nt: TGTGCCAGTAAACGACAGGGGCGGCAGCCCCAGCATTTT

v_call: TRBV29-1
clone_size: .
d_call: TRBD1
j_call: TRBJ2-7
cdr3_aa: CSVALQGPYEQYF
cdr3_nt: TGCAGCGTTGCGTTACAGGGGCCTTACGAGCAGTACTTC

v_call: TRBV11-2
clone_size: .
d_call: TRBD2
j_call: TRBJ2-1
cdr3_aa: CASSSTSGGYNEQFF
cdr3_nt: TGTGCCAGCAGCTCGACTAGCGGGGGCTACAATGAGCAGTTCTTC

v_call: TRBV9
clone_size: .
d_call: .
j_call: TRBJ2-7
cdr3_aa: CASSATPAFEQYF
cdr3_nt: TGTGCCAGCAGCGCAACACCTGCCTTTGAGCAGTACTTC

v_call: TRBV19
clone_size: .
d_call: TRBD1
j_call: TRBJ1-1
cdr3_aa: CASSIDRGRSDTEAFF
cdr3_nt: TGTGCCAGTAGTATTGACAGGGGGCGAAGTGACACTGAAGCTTTCTTT

v_call: TRBV10-3
clone_size: .
d_call: TRBD1
j_call: TRBJ2-1
cdr3_aa: CAISEADRGVNEQFF
cdr3_nt: TGTGCCATCAGTGAGGCGGACAGGGGAGTCAATGAGCAGTTCTTC

v_call: TRBV27
clone_size: .
d_call: TRBD2
j_call: TRBJ2-2
cdr3_aa: CASSFRTSVGPTGELFF
cdr3_nt: TGTGCCAGCAGTTTCCGGACTAGCGTCGGCCCCACCGGGGAGCTGTTTTTT

v_call: TRBV7-8
clone_size: .
d_call: TRBD2
j_call: TRBJ2-1
cdr3_aa: CASSLPFSGRAGHEQFF
cdr3_nt: TGTGCCAGCAGCCTCCCCTTTAGCGGGAGGGCCGGCCATGAGCAGTTCTTC

v_call: TRBV19
clone_size: .
d_call: .
j_call: TRBJ2-1
cdr3_aa: CASSMGLHPLNEQFF
cdr3_nt: TGTGCCAGTAGTATGGGCCTCCACCCGCTCAATGAGCAGTTCTTC

v_call: TRBV4-3
clone_size: .
d_call: .
j_call: TRBJ2-5
cdr3_aa: CASSYGTPHGTQYF
cdr3_nt: TGCGCCAGCAGCTACGGGACTCCCCACGGGACCCAGTACTTC

v_call: TRBV4-3
clone_size: .
d_call: .
j_call: TRBJ2-7
cdr3_aa: CASSQAPGSYEQYF
cdr3_nt: TGCGCCAGCAGCCAAGCCCCCGGTAGCTACGAGCAGTACTTC

v_call: TRBV18
clone_size: .
d_call: TRBD1
j_call: TRBJ1-5
cdr3_aa: CASSPRQGQGDQPQHF
cdr3_nt: TGTGCCAGCTCACCACGACAAGGACAGGGGGACCAGCCCCAGCATTTT

v_call: TRBV7-9
clone_size: .
d_call: .
j_call: TRBJ2-7
cdr3_aa: CASSGQRPVYEQYF
cdr3_nt: TGTGCCAGCAGCGGCCAGCGGCCCGTCTACGAGCAGTACTTC

v_call: TRBV10-3
clone_size: once
d_call: TRBD1
j_call: TRBJ1-3
cdr3_aa: CAISGGQGGTSGNTIYF
cdr3_nt: TGTGCCATCAGTGGAGGACAGGGGGGGACTTCTGGAAACACCATATATTTT

v_call: TRBV10-3
clone_size: .
d_call: .
j_call: TRBJ2-1
cdr3_aa: CAISERGGHNEQFF
cdr3_nt: TGTGCCATCAGTGAGAGGGGAGGCCACAATGAGCAGTTCTTC

v_call: TRBV25-1
clone_size: .
d_call: .
j_call: TRBJ1-1
cdr3_aa: CASSDRPGAGGTEAFF
cdr3_nt: TGTGCCAGCAGTGATCGGCCAGGGGCCGGTGGCACTGAAGCTTTCTTT

v_call: TRBV9
clone_size: .
d_call: .
j_call: TRBJ2-5
cdr3_aa: CASSVGGEETQYF
cdr3_nt: TGTGCCAGCAGCGTAGGGGGGGAAGAGACCCAGTACTTC

v_call: TRBV4-1
clone_size: .
d_call: TRBD1
j_call: TRBJ2-1
cdr3_aa: CASSQETGGLYNEQFF
cdr3_nt: TGCGCCAGCAGCCAAGAAACAGGGGGCCTTTACAATGAGCAGTTCTTC

v_call: TRBV4-3
clone_size: .
d_call: .
j_call: TRBJ2-1
cdr3_aa: CASSPRDSLYNEQFF
cdr3_nt: TGCGCCAGCAGCCCCAGGGATTCGCTCTACAATGAGCAGTTCTTC

v_call: TRBV13
clone_size: .
d_call: .
j_call: TRBJ2-1
cdr3_aa: CASSSGQSRYNEQFF
cdr3_nt: TGTGCCAGCAGCTCCGGACAATCGAGGTACAATGAGCAGTTCTTC

v_call: TRBV11-2
clone_size: .
d_call: .
j_call: TRBJ1-1
cdr3_aa: CASSLAGRGVGVTEAFF
cdr3_nt: TGTGCCAGCAGCTTAGCGGGCAGGGGTGTTGGAGTCACTGAAGCTTTCTTT

v_call: TRBV11-2
clone_size: .
d_call: TRBD2
j_call: TRBJ2-7
cdr3_aa: CASSLEAGYYYEQYF
cdr3_nt: TGTGCCAGCAGCTTGGAAGCGGGGTATTATTACGAGCAGTACTTC

v_call: TRBV6-6
clone_size: .
d_call: .
j_call: TRBJ1-5
cdr3_aa: CASVAGVNQPQHF
cdr3_nt: TGTGCCAGCGTGGCAGGGGTTAATCAGCCCCAGCATTTT

v_call: TRBV27
clone_size: large
d_call: .
j_call: TRBJ2-7
cdr3_aa: CASSFFQGGYEQYF
cdr3_nt: TGTGCCAGCAGTTTTTTCCAGGGGGGATACGAGCAGTACTTC

v_call: TRBV2
clone_size: .
d_call: .
j_call: TRBJ2-5
cdr3_aa: CASSTDAWLSGETQYF
cdr3_nt: TGTGCCAGCTCCACCGACGCTTGGTTGAGCGGGGAGACCCAGTACTTC

v_call: TRBV4-3
clone_size: .
d_call: .
j_call: TRBJ2-7
cdr3_aa: CASSEGGGTYEQYF
cdr3_nt: TGCGCCAGCAGCGAAGGGGGGGGAACCTACGAGCAGTACTTC

v_call: TRBV19
clone_size: .
d_call: .
j_call: TRBJ2-3
cdr3_aa: CASPTLEYYTQYF
cdr3_nt: TGTGCCAGTCCCACTCTGGAGTACTATACGCAGTATTTT

v_call: TRBV10-2
clone_size: .
d_call: TRBD2
j_call: TRBJ2-5
cdr3_aa: CASWGGLAGETQYF
cdr3_nt: TGCGCCAGCTGGGGCGGACTAGCGGGAGAGACCCAGTACTTC

v_call: TRBV4-3
clone_size: .
d_call: TRBD1
j_call: TRBJ1-5
cdr3_aa: CASSQDRETGFQPQHF
cdr3_nt: TGCGCCAGCAGCCAAGATAGGGAGACAGGGTTTCAGCCCCAGCATTTT

v_call: TRBV11-2
clone_size: .
d_call: .
j_call: TRBJ1-1
cdr3_aa: CASSLGGGGNEAFF
cdr3_nt: TGTGCCAGCAGCTTAGGAGGGGGAGGGAATGAAGCTTTCTTT

v_call: TRBV14
clone_size: .
d_call: TRBD1
j_call: TRBJ2-7
cdr3_aa: CASSQDPRQGNYEQYF
cdr3_nt: TGTGCCAGCAGCCAAGATCCGAGACAGGGGAACTACGAGCAGTACTTC

v_call: TRBV7-2
clone_size: .
d_call: .
j_call: TRBJ2-1
cdr3_aa: CASSLGWANRYNEQFF
cdr3_nt: TGTGCCAGCAGCTTAGGTTGGGCTAACCGCTACAATGAGCAGTTCTTC

v_call: TRBV5-4
clone_size: .
d_call: .
j_call: TRBJ2-5
cdr3_aa: CASSFTMQETQYF
cdr3_nt: TGTGCCAGCAGTTTTACTATGCAGGAGACCCAGTACTTC

v_call: TRBV5-4
clone_size: few
d_call: .
j_call: TRBJ1-2
cdr3_aa: CASTHQGGEYGYTF
cdr3_nt: TGTGCCAGCACCCACCAAGGAGGGGAATATGGCTACACCTTC

v_call: TRBV6-5
clone_size: .
d_call: .
j_call: TRBJ1-6
cdr3_aa: CASSLGGRGSPLHF
cdr3_nt: TGTGCCAGCAGCCTGGGGGGGCGCGGGTCACCCCTCCACTTT

v_call: TRBV4-1
clone_size: .
d_call: TRBD1
j_call: TRBJ2-5
cdr3_aa: CASSHQASRQGLKTQYF
cdr3_nt: TGCGCCAGCAGCCACCAAGCGTCGCGACAGGGGCTGAAGACCCAGTACTTC

v_call: TRBV7-9
clone_size: .
d_call: .
j_call: TRBJ2-1
cdr3_aa: CASSESGGEQFF
cdr3_nt: TGTGCCAGCAGCGAGAGCGGCGGTGAGCAGTTCTTC

v_call: TRBV9
clone_size: .
d_call: .
j_call: TRBJ2-7
cdr3_aa: CASSPWGVHSYEQYF
cdr3_nt: TGTGCCAGCAGCCCTTGGGGGGTACACTCCTACGAGCAGTACTTC

v_call: TRBV28
clone_size: .
d_call: .
j_call: TRBJ1-2
cdr3_aa: CASSDNGYTF
cdr3_nt: TGTGCCAGCAGCGACAATGGCTACACCTTC

v_call: TRBV4-3
clone_size: .
d_call: .
j_call: TRBJ2-7
cdr3_aa: CASSLRSAGEQYF
cdr3_nt: TGCGCCAGCAGCCTTCGCAGTGCCGGGGAGCAGTACTTC

v_call: TRBV7-9
clone_size: .
d_call: .
j_call: TRBJ1-1
cdr3_aa: CASSLNAGTNTEAFF
cdr3_nt: TGTGCCAGCAGCTTAAATGCGGGGACGAACACTGAAGCTTTCTTT

v_call: TRBV7-2
clone_size: .
d_call: .
j_call: TRBJ2-7
cdr3_aa: CASSESGAPYEQYF
cdr3_nt: TGTGCCAGCAGCGAATCAGGGGCACCCTACGAGCAGTACTTC

v_call: TRBV28
clone_size: .
d_call: .
j_call: TRBJ1-4
cdr3_aa: CASSFPPGVGWKLFF
cdr3_nt: TGTGCCAGCAGTTTCCCTCCGGGGGTAGGGTGGAAACTGTTTTTT

v_call: TRBV2
clone_size: .
d_call: TRBD1
j_call: TRBJ2-7
cdr3_aa: CASYPLGDRSYEQYF
cdr3_nt: TGTGCCAGTTACCCCTTGGGGGACAGGTCGTACGAGCAGTACTTC

v_call: TRBV7-2
clone_size: .
d_call: .
j_call: TRBJ2-3
cdr3_aa: CASSPTHSTDTQYF
cdr3_nt: TGTGCCAGCAGCCCGACTCACAGCACAGATACGCAGTATTTT